Below are 18 T cell receptor beta chains sequenced from a single sample in a study of blood T cell repertoires in COVID-19. Clones were read by immunoSEQ multiplex PCR, and TCRdb kept only the in-frame ones, dropping some. The table shows some 220,000 clones, with roughly 91% occurring only once. Sequenced sample: peripheral blood. These receptors came from a young man with COVID-19, enrolled during active disease.

The J gene is TRBJ1-1, the V gene TRBV10-3; no clear D. Germline lookup yields CDR1 ENHRY and CDR2 SYGVKD. The CDR3 is made up of 14 amino acids. The V end was cut by 0 bases, the J end by 5 bases, with 10 bases between. CDR3 DNA: TGTGCCATCAGTGAGTCAGTTGAGGTTACTGAAGCTTTCTTT. Its protein is CAISESVEVTEAFF.

CDR3 protein: CASSRDSGTGELFF. The CDR3 nucleotides are TGCGCCAGCAGCAGGGACAGCGGCACCGGGGAGCTGTTTTTT. The chain links TRBV5-1 to TRBJ2-2; 7 bases match TRBD1. The J segment lost 4 bases and the V segment lost 4 bases, leaving 4 bases of the junction unmatched. The CDR3 has 14 amino acids. Germline V gene lookup returns CDR1 SGHRS and CDR2 YFSETQ.

The genes are TRBV30 and TRBJ1-6; no clear D. The CDR3 has 16 residues. The germline CDR1 and CDR2 sequences are GTSNPN and SVGIG (reference sequence). Trimming cost V 0 bases and J 13 bases, with 22 bases left between them. The CDR3 bases are TGTGCCTGGAGTGTACCCGTTCTGGACTCCGGAGGGCCCCTCCACTTT. Translated, it gives CAWSVPVLDSGGPLHF.

The chain employs TRBV6-5 and TRBJ1-2; TRBD1 is a possible D gene (5 bases). The germline V and J ends were trimmed by 6 bases and 7 bases, with 21 bases remaining between them. Per germline, CDR1 MNHEY and CDR2 SVGAGI. The CDR3 contains 15 residues. In DNA, the CDR3 is TGTGCCAGCAGCCTATCCCCCGGGACTTTAGGTGGCTACACCTTC. It specifies CASSLSPGTLGGYTF.

J is TRBJ1-3 and V is TRBV6-5; 7 bases are shared with TRBD1. The CDR3 contains 15 residues. V shed 6 bases, J shed 4 bases, and the junction held 9 bases outside the gene matches. Germline CDR1 reads MNHEY; CDR2 reads SVGAGI. The CDR3 protein is CASRYRGNEGNTIYF. CDR3 DNA: TGTGCCAGCAGGTACAGGGGAAACGAGGGAAACACCATATATTTT.

This chain joins TRBV2 and TRBJ2-2; 13 bases agree with TRBD2. Germline CDR1 reads SNHLY; CDR2 reads FYNNEI. The V segment lost 8 bases and the J segment 5 bases; nucleotides outside the gene matches: 8. The CDR3 runs to 16 residues. CDR3: CASRRTSGGGTGELFF. CDR3 sequence (DNA): TGTGCCAGCCGTCGGACTAGCGGGGGAGGTACCGGGGAGCTGTTTTTT.

The chain joins TRBV5-1 to TRBJ2-7; D is unresolved. Per germline, CDR1 SGHRS and CDR2 YFSETQ. This CDR3 contains 15 residues. V was clipped by 4 bases and J by 3 bases, with 17 bases between them. CDR3 residues: CASSPVVTPGYEQYF. The CDR3 DNA is TGCGCCAGCAGCCCCGTGGTTACGCCCGGCTACGAGCAGTACTTC.

The chain joins TRBV19 to TRBJ1-3, with D unclear. Germline CDR1 and CDR2: LNHDA and SQIVND (reference sequence). V shed 4 bases and J shed 0 bases, with 4 bases lying between them. CDR3 length equals 13 residues. The DNA of the CDR3 is TGTGCCAGTAGTACCCTCTCTGGAAACACCATATATTTT. Translated, it gives CASSTLSGNTIYF.

The chain employs TRBV20-1 and TRBJ2-1; D remains unclear. This CDR3 has 12 amino acids. Trimming took off 3 bases at V and 8 bases at J, with 11 bases between the two ends. Germline lookup yields CDR1 DFQATT and CDR2 SNEGSKA (reference sequence). This CDR3 reads CSASPDLDEQFF. The CDR3 DNA reads TGCAGTGCTAGTCCTGACCTAGATGAGCAGTTCTTC.

V and J are TRBV4-2 and TRBJ2-1, with TRBD2 identical over 7 bases. The V and J ends lost 0 bases and 2 bases, in that order; junction bases with no gene match: 7. The CDR3 is 17 residues long. The germline V gene has CDR1 LGHNA and CDR2 YNFKEQ. The CDR3 reads CASSQEVTGGTYNEQFF. The CDR3 DNA sequence: TGTGCCAGCAGCCAAGAGGTCACGGGGGGAACCTACAATGAGCAGTTCTTC.

The V and J genes are TRBV29-1 and TRBJ1-1; 9 bases are shared with TRBD1. This CDR3 has 14 amino acids. Per the germline V gene, CDR1 is SQVTM and CDR2 is ANQGSEA. V was pared by 6 bases and J by 0 bases, with 5 bases of the junction left unmatched. DNA for the CDR3: TGCAGCGTCACCGGGACAGGGATGAACACTGAAGCTTTCTTT. It yields the protein CSVTGTGMNTEAFF.

This clone was recorded only once. V usage is TRBV15 and J usage is TRBJ1-2, with D possibly TRBD1 on 5 matching bases. Germline V CDR1 and CDR2: LNHNV, YYDKDF (reference sequence). The CDR3 sequence is 14 residues long. V was trimmed by 5 bases and J by 7 bases, leaving 17 bases between them. The CDR3 sequence: CATSAAGSTLGYTF. CDR3 coding DNA: TGTGCCACCAGCGCGGCAGGGTCCACACTTGGCTACACCTTC. Full variable domain (missing parts from reference TRBV15 and TRBJ1-2): DAMVIQNPRYQVTQFGKPVTLSCSQTLNHNVMYWYQQKSSQAPKLLFHYYDKDFNNEADTPDNFQSRRPNTSFCFLDIRSPGLGDTAMYLCATSAAGSTLGYTFGSGTRLTVV.

The chain links TRBV5-5 to TRBJ2-2; D uncertain. CDR3 length: 14 residues. Germline assignment: CDR1 SGHKS and CDR2 YYEKEE (reference sequence). V lost 0 bases, J lost 4 bases, and 7 bases lay in between. The CDR3 nucleotides read TGTGCCAGCAGCTTGGAACCAGGCACCGGGGAGCTGTTTTTT. Protein sequence: CASSLEPGTGELFF. Full variable domain (remainder filled in from reference TRBV5-5 and TRBJ2-2): DAGVTQSPTHLIKTRGQQVTLRCSPISGHKSVSWYQQVLGQGPQFIFQYYEKEERGRGNFPDRFSARQFPNYSSELNVNALLLGDSALYLCASSLEPGTGELFFGEGSRLTVL.

V gene TRBV27 combines with J gene TRBJ2-7; D call uncertain. This CDR3 has 12 amino acids. Germline V gene lookup returns CDR1 MNHEY and CDR2 SMNVEV (reference sequence). Trimming shortened V by 6 bases and J by 2 bases, and 8 bases separated the two germline ends. CDR3: CASRSLTYEQYF. The CDR3 bases are TGTGCCAGCAGGTCCTTAACCTACGAGCAGTACTTC.

This clone showed up just once. The V call is TRBV27, the J call TRBJ1-2, with TRBD1 identical over 9 bases. CDR3 length equals 16 residues. After removal of 5 bases from V and 7 bases from J, the junction contained 14 bases not matched to a gene. CDR1 and CDR2 (germline): MNHEY, SMNVEV (reference sequence). CDR3 bases: TGTGCCAGCAGTCAAGGCCCGAGTTGGGACAGGGCTGGCTACACCTTC. Translation gives CASSQGPSWDRAGYTF.

The chain is built from TRBV19 and TRBJ1-2, with a weak D call TRBD1 (6 bases). Per germline, CDR1 LNHDA and CDR2 SQIVND (reference sequence). The CDR3 spans 14 residues. The V gene lost 7 bases and the J gene lost 5 bases, with 17 bases spanning the gap. The CDR3 nucleotides read TGTGCCAGTACTTCAACGGGGGGCGGGTATGGCTACACCTTC. It specifies CASTSTGGGYGYTF.

V usage is TRBV5-1 and J usage is TRBJ2-5, with 7 bases that match TRBD2. This CDR3 region has 14 residues. V shed 3 bases, J shed 5 bases, and the junction held 7 bases outside the gene matches. Germline assignment: CDR1 SGHRS and CDR2 YFSETQ. The CDR3 loop is CASSYPREGETQYF. The CDR3 DNA reads TGCGCCAGCAGCTACCCTAGGGAGGGGGAGACCCAGTACTTC.

The gene calls are TRBV7-6 and TRBJ2-2; TRBD2 agrees at 8 bases. Germline V CDR1 and CDR2: SGHVS, FNYEAQ. There are 15 residues in the CDR3. The junction had 3 bases not matched to a gene; V was cut back by 0 bases and J by 6 bases. The CDR3 DNA reads TGTGCCAGCAGCTTAGCCGGGGGGGGCGCCGGGGAGCTGTTTTTT. This translates into CASSLAGGGAGELFF.